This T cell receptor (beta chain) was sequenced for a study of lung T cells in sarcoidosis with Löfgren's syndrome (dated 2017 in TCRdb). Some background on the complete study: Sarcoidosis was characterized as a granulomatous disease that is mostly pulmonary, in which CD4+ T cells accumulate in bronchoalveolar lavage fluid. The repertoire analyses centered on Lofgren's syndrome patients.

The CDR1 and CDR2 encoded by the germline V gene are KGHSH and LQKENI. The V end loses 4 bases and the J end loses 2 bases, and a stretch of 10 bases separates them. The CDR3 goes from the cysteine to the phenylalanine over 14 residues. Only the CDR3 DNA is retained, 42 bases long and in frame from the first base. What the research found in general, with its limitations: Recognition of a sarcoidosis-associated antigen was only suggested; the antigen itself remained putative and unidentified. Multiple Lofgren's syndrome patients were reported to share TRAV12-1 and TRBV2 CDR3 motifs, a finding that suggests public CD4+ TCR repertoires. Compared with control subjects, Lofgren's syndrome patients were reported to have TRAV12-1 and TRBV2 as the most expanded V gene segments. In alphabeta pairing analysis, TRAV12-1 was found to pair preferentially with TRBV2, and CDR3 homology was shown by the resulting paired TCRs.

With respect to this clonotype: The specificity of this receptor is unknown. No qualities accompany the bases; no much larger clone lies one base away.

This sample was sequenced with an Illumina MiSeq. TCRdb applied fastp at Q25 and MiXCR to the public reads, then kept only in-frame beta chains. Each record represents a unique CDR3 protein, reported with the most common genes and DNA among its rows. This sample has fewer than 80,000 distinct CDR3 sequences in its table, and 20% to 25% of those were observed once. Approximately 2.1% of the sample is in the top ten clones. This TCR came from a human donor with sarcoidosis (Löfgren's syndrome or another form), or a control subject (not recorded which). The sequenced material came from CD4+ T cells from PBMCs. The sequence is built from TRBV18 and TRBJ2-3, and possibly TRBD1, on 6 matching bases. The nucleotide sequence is TGTGCCAGCTCACGGGACATAAACACAGATACGCAGTATTTT. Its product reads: CASSRDINTDTQYF.